This T cell receptor beta chain stems from a study of Tregs in tolerant kidney transplant recipients. Libraries were prepared by immunoSEQ multiplex PCR; TCRdb keeps only in-frame clonotypes and omits some of them. The sample yields tens of thousands of clones, roughly nine tenths seen once. General study findings and limits: No direct test of biological reproducibility was done here.

The ends were cut back, 5 bases at V and 3 bases at J, with 14 bases in the middle. Germline CDR1 and CDR2: SEHNR and FQNEAQ (reference sequence). This CDR3 has 15 amino acids. Turning to this clone: The antigen is unknown.

V usage is TRBV7-9 and J usage is TRBJ2-4; tentatively, D is TRBD2 (6 bases). The sample comprised CD8+ T cells from blood. This sequence was found in a human donor in good health. CDR3 in amino acids: CASSEPGDGKNIQYF. CDR3 coding DNA: TGTGCCAGCAGCGAGCCGGGGGACGGCAAAAACATTCAGTACTTC. The full variable domain, its missing parts supplied by reference TRBV7-9 and TRBJ2-4, is DTGVSQNPRHKITKRGQNVTFRCDPISEHNRLYWYRQTLGQGPEFLTYFQNEAQLEKSRLLSDRFSAERPKGSFSTLEIQRTEQGDSAMYLCASSEPGDGKNIQYFGAGTRLSVL.